This entry concerns a single T cell receptor (beta chain). The antigen is undetermined. Germline V gene lookup returns CDR1 DFQATT and CDR2 SNEGSKA (reference sequence). This CDR3 has 14 residues. Trimming left V 5 bases short and J 1 base short, with 14 bases between. The data were obtained in a study of response to subunit inactivated influenza vaccine. Study-level results: Every seasonal influenza vaccination brings in few new T cells, the authors suggested.

TCRdb re-called the RT-PCR reads through MiXCR, storing one row per CDR3 protein. The sample yields 500,000 to 700,000 distinct CDR3 sequences, under 30% seen once. The same data also contributed to another study, on T cells expressing NK-cell markers. That study reports: 5'RACE template switching with UMIs generated TCR beta cDNA. It was sorted CD3+CD56-NKG2C+, CD3+CD56+NKG2C- and CD3+CD56+NKG2C+ T cells that provided the TCR beta repertoires. The contribution of dominant NKG2C+ clonotypes to CD8+ T cells in about 6 donors was 1.0-7.0%. Leadership of the CD3+CD56-NKG2C+ fraction also belonged to these clonotypes in four donors.

The chain uses TRBV20-1 and TRBJ1-1, with D perhaps matching TRBD1 (6 bases). The specimen comprised CD4+ T cells sorted from PBMCs, sampled 11 to 12 days after vaccination. The sequence was obtained from a man aged 50 to 60 who received an inactivated influenza vaccine. The CDR3 nucleotides read TGCAGTGCTTTAAGACAGGTTTGGAACACTGAAGCTTTCTTT. This translates into CSALRQVWNTEAFF.